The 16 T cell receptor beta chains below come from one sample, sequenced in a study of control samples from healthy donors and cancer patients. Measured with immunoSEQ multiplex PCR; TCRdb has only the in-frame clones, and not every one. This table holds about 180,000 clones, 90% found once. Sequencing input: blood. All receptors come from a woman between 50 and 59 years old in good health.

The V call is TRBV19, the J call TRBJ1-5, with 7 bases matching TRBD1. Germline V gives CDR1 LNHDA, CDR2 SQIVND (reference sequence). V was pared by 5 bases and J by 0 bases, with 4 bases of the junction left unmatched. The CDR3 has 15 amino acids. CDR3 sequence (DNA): TGTGCCAGTAGTTGGGACAGACTTAGCAATCAGCCCCAGCATTTT. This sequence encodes CASSWDRLSNQPQHF.

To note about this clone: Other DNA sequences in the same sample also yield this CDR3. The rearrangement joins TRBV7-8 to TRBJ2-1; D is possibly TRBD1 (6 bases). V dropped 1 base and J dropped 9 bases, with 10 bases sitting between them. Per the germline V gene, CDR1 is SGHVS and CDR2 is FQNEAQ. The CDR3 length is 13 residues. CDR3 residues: CASSLEGVGEQFF. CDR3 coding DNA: TGTGCCAGCAGCTTAGAGGGGGTGGGTGAGCAGTTCTTC.

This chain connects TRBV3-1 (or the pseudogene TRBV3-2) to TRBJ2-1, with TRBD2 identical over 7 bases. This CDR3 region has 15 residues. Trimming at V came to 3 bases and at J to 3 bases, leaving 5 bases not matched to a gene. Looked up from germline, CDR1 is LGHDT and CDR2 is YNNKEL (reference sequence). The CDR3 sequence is CASSHPSGIYNEQFF. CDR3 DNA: TGTGCCAGCAGCCACCCGAGCGGGATCTACAATGAGCAGTTCTTC.

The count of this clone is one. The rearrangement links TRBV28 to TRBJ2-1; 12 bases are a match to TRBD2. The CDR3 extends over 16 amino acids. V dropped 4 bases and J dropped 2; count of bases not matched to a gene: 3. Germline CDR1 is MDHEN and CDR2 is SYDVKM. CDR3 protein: CASSSTSGGPYNEQFF. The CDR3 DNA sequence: TGTGCCAGCAGTTCCACTAGCGGGGGGCCCTACAATGAGCAGTTCTTC.

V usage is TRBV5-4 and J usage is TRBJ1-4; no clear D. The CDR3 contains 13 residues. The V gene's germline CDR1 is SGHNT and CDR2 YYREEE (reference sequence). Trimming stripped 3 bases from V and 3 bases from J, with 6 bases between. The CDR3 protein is CASSSASNEKLFF. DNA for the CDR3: TGTGCCAGCAGCTCGGCGTCTAATGAAAAACTGTTTTTT.

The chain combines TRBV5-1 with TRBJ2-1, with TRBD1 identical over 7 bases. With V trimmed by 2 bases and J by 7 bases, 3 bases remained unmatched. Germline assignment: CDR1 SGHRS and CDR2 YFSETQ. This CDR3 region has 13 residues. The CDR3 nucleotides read TGCGCCAGCAGCTTAGAACAGGGGAATGAGCAGTTCTTC. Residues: CASSLEQGNEQFF.

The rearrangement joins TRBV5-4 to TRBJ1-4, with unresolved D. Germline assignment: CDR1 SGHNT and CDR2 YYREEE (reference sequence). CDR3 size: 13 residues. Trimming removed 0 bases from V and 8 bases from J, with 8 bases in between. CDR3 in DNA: TGTGCCAGCAGCTTGGGCGACGGAGAAAAACTGTTTTTT. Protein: CASSLGDGEKLFF.

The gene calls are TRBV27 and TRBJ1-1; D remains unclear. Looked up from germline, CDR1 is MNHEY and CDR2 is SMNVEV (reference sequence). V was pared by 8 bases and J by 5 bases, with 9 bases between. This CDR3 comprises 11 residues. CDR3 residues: CASETLTEAFF. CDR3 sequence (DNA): TGTGCCAGCGAGACTCTTACTGAAGCTTTCTTT.

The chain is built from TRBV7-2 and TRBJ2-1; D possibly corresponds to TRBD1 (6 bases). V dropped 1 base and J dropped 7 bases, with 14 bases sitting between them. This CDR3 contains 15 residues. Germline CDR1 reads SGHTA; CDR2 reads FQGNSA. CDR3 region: CASSLGSNRVNEQFF. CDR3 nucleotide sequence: TGTGCCAGCAGCTTAGGGTCAAACAGGGTTAATGAGCAGTTCTTC.

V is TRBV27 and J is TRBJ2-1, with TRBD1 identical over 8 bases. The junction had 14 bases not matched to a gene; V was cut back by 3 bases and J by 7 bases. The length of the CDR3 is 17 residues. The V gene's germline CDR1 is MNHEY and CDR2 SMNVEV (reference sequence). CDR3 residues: CASSFWVGQGGENEQFF. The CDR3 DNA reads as TGTGCCAGCAGTTTCTGGGTCGGACAGGGAGGAGAAAATGAGCAGTTCTTC.

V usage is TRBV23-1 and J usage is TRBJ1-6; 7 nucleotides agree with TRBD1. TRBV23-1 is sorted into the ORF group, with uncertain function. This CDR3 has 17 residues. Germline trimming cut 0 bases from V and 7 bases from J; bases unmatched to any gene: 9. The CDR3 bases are TGCGCCAGCAGTCAATCCCGACCGACAGGGCCAAATTCACCCCTCCACTTT. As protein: CASSQSRPTGPNSPLHF.

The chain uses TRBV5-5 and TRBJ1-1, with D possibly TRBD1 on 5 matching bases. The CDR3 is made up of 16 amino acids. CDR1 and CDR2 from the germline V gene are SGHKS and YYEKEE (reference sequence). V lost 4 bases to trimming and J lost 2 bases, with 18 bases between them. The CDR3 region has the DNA TGTGCCAGCAGCCTCCGGGACGGAAGATTTAACACTGAAGCTTTCTTT. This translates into CASSLRDGRFNTEAFF.

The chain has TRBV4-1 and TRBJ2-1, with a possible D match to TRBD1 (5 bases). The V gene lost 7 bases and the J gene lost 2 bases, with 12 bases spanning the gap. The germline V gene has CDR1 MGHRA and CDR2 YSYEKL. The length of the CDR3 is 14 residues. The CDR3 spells CASKRVGAYNEQFF. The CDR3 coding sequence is TGCGCCAGCAAAAGGGTAGGGGCCTACAATGAGCAGTTCTTC.

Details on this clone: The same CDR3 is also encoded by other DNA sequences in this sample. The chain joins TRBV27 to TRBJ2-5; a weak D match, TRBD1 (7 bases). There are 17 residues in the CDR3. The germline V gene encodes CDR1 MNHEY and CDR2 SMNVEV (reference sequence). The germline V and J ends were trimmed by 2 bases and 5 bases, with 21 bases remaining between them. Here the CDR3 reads CASSLRGPQGGGETQYF. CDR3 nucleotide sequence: TGTGCCAGCAGTTTAAGGGGGCCCCAAGGTGGGGGGGAGACCCAGTACTTC.

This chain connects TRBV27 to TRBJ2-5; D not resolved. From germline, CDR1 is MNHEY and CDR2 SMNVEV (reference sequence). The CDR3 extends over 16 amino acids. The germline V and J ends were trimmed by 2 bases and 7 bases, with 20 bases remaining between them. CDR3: CASSLNPHQGLGTQYF. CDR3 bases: TGTGCCAGCAGTTTAAACCCACACCAAGGGTTGGGGACCCAGTACTTC.

The CDR3 protein is CASPSVSDTQYF. For the CDR3, the DNA is TGTGCCAGCCCTAGCGTCTCAGATACGCAGTATTTT. The chain employs TRBV2 and TRBJ2-3, with D possibly being TRBD2 (6 bases). V lost 8 bases to trimming and J lost 4 bases, with 10 bases between them. The CDR3 is 12 amino acids. The germline V gene has CDR1 SNHLY and CDR2 FYNNEI. Supplemented by reference TRBV2 and TRBJ2-3, the full variable domain reads EPEVTQTPSHQVTQMGQEVILRCVPISNHLYFYWYRQILGQKVEFLVSFYNNEISEKSEIFDDQFSVERPDGSNFTLKIRSTKLEDSAMYFCASPSVSDTQYFGPGTRLTVL.